These 9 T cell receptor beta chains were sequenced from one sample in a study of blood T cell repertoires in COVID-19. Generated by immunoSEQ multiplex PCR, the TCRdb table keeps only in-frame clones and is missing some. The repertoire holds about 140,000 clones, over 60% seen once, with 3.5% to 5% in the top ten. Input material: peripheral blood. These receptors all come from a woman older than 75 with active or convalescent COVID-19.

V is TRBV7-2 and J is TRBJ1-3; D remains unclear. CDR3 length: 17 residues. The V end was cut by 6 bases, the J end by 4 bases, with 22 bases between. Germline V gene data show CDR1 as SGHTA and CDR2 as FQGNSA. The CDR3: CASSSTPGLPGGNTIYF. CDR3 sequence (DNA): TGTGCCAGCAGTTCTACCCCGGGCTTACCGGGGGGAAACACCATATATTTT.

A few counts support this clone. This rearrangement joins TRBV13 to TRBJ1-1; 7 nucleotides line up with TRBD1. This CDR3 is built from 14 residues. After removal of 5 bases from V and 3 bases from J, the junction contained 6 bases not matched to a gene. CDR1 is PRHDT and CDR2 is FYEKMQ in the germline V gene (reference sequence). The DNA for the CDR3 is TGTGCCAGCAGCGGAGGGACAGCGTACACTGAAGCTTTCTTT. Translation: CASSGGTAYTEAFF.

The rearrangement joins TRBV10-3 to TRBJ2-2, with 7 positions matching TRBD1. The CDR3 runs 13 residues. The germline CDR1 and CDR2 sequences are ENHRY and SYGVKD. V lost 9 bases, J lost 5 bases, and 6 bases stayed unmatched. DNA for the CDR3: TGTGCCATTCGAGGGGGCAAAACCGGGGAGCTGTTTTTT. This gives the protein CAIRGGKTGELFF.

This clone was recorded a few times. The rearrangement joins TRBV25-1 to TRBJ1-5; perhaps TRBD1 as D (5 bases). The CDR3 has 14 amino acids. Trimming took off 3 bases at V and 6 bases at J, with 12 bases between the two ends. CDR1 and CDR2 from the germline V gene are MGHDK and SYGVNS. The DNA for the CDR3 is TGTGCCAGCAGTGAGAGGGGAGGGTTTCAGCCCCAGCATTTT. It translates to CASSERGGFQPQHF.

This chain links TRBV18 with TRBJ2-1, with TRBD2 identical over 12 bases. With 3 bases clipped from V and 6 bases from J, the junction kept 3 bases outside the gene matches. The CDR3 runs 15 residues. In germline, CDR1 is KGHSH, CDR2 LQKENI. The CDR3 loop reads CASSPETSGGNEQFF. Written as DNA, the CDR3 is TGTGCCAGCTCACCCGAGACTAGCGGGGGCAATGAGCAGTTCTTC.

This chain uses TRBV19 with TRBJ1-5, with D hard to call. Trimming stripped 2 bases from V and 0 bases from J, with 8 bases between. This CDR3 has 15 residues. CDR1 and CDR2 (germline): LNHDA, SQIVND (reference sequence). This CDR3 is CASSIPGNSNQPQHF. In DNA form, the CDR3 reads TGTGCCAGTAGTATACCAGGAAATAGCAATCAGCCCCAGCATTTT.

The V call is TRBV19, the J call TRBJ2-3, with 12 bases aligning to TRBD2. This CDR3 contains 16 residues. Germline V gene data show CDR1 as LNHDA and CDR2 as SQIVND (reference sequence). Trimming cost V 1 base and J 6 bases; bases outside gene matches: 5. CDR3: CASSIAASGGVDTQYF. Here the CDR3 DNA reads TGTGCCAGTAGTATAGCCGCTAGCGGGGGGGTCGATACGCAGTATTTT.

This clone has more than one count but fewer than ten. The chain joins TRBV30 to TRBJ1-6, with a possible D match to TRBD1 (5 bases). Germline V gene sequence: CDR1 GTSNPN, CDR2 SVGIG (reference sequence). The CDR3 runs to 11 residues. V was clipped by 3 bases and J by 13 bases, with 10 bases between them. CDR3 region: CAWSAGGPLHF. The CDR3 region has the DNA TGTGCCTGGAGCGCGGGGGGGCCCCTCCACTTT. The entire variable domain, with the rest obtained from reference TRBV30 and TRBJ1-6, is as follows: SQTIHQWPATLVQPVGSPLSLECTVEGTSNPNLYWYRQAAGRGLQLLFYSVGIGQISSEVPQNLSASRPQDRQFILSSKKLLLSDSGFYLCAWSAGGPLHFGNGTRLTVT.

J is TRBJ1-4 and V is TRBV24-1; 9 nucleotides line up with TRBD1. V shed 4 bases and J 8 bases; nucleotides not matched to a gene: 10. The CDR3 loop spans 16 amino acids. CDR1 and CDR2 (germline): KGHDR, SFDVKD. The CDR3, as DNA: TGTGCCACCAGTGACTACACCGGGACAGGGAGAGAAAAACTGTTTTTT. This translates into CATSDYTGTGREKLFF.